This T cell receptor beta chain was recorded in a study of cytomegalovirus exposure and HLA in healthy donors (dated by TCRdb to about 2017). Regarding the research as a whole: According to an earlier analysis of 587 of the donors, about 180 million T cells yielded 95 million to 140 million unique TCR beta sequences and about 300 Gb of sequence data. An early release covering around 630 HLA-typed donors comprised 250 to 350 gigabases of sequencing data and around 86 million unique TCR sequences. In a later analysis, previously published TCR beta repertoires from several hundred donors were re-analyzed and high-resolution HLA genotyping was added so that TCR occurrence patterns could be studied. The study aimed to test whether signatures of past pathogen exposure could be identified by cataloging public T cell receptors. Alongside the repertoire data, information on donor age, sex, ethnicity and CMV serostatus was compiled. High-throughput TCR immunosequencing, statistical association of individual TCRs with disease status, and machine learning were combined to predict cytomegalovirus infection status. In addition to the first cohort of hundreds of subjects, a separate validation cohort of 120 different subjects was used. On average, roughly 240,000 unique TCR beta nucleotide sequences were sequenced per donor among about 400 genotyped donors of the cohort, with 15% to 20% of those sequences being non-productive. Of the 300 to 500 genotyped donors, 70% to 90% were placed in the genetic ancestry cluster associated with self-reported Caucasian donors. Rather than drawing on any new phenotypic data, the later analysis identified candidate immune exposures from TCR beta sequences and the way those sequences occurred across donors. In a later genetic analysis, genome-wide SNP genotypes for about 65% of the 666 donors were used, and that subset was treated as a discovery cohort. Both class I and class II loci were covered by HLA typing, at four-digit resolution. The study profiled the T cell repertoires of about 640 subjects by immunosequencing and related them to cytomegalovirus serostatus. Several DR-DQ haplotypes were handled as single units for association and clustering because linkage in the cohort was strong. Typing coverage varied by locus: about 629-630 donors for A, B, C, DRB1 and DQB1; under 550 for DQA1; more than 600 for DPA1; roughly 470 for DPB1. All discovery cohort repertoires had been generated on a single sequencing platform. To decide whether each TCR beta V gene segment behaved as functional or pseudogenic, an earlier analysis of over 500 of the donors relied on high-throughput TCR beta sequencing.

Concerning this clone: Its antigen has not been determined. Per-nucleotide qualities are absent, and no much larger clonotype sits a single base away.

From its cysteine to its phenylalanine, the CDR3 spans 13 amino acids. CDR3 DNA is the only sequence kept; it has 39 bases, read in frame from the first base. Between the V and J ends, shortened by 7 bases and 1 base respectively, the junction contains 10 bases. CDR1 and CDR2, looked up from the germline V gene, are MDHEN and SYDVKM. The cohort was made up of 500 to 850 healthy bone marrow donors. Cohort members were all nominally healthy when sampled, although unrecorded immune exposures were likely present. The donor tested CMV seropositive, placing the donor among the 310 or so seropositive members of the cohort. A peripheral blood sample was provided by each donor, and peripheral blood mononuclear cells were used for TCR beta sequencing. The Qiagen DNeasy Blood Extraction Kit was used to extract genomic DNA from the blood cell samples. Libraries were built with the immunoSEQ multiplex PCR assay. The multiplex PCR relied on a mix of 60 forward primers for TCR Vbeta segments and 13 reverse primers for TCR Jbeta segments. A multiplex PCR assay on genomic DNA amplified the CDR3 region of rearranged TCR beta genes. Amplified TCR beta libraries were sequenced as 87-base-pair reads on the Illumina HiSeq System. The study's own analysis went as follows. A later analysis counted 65 million to 90 million unique TCR beta chains across the approximately 700 repertoires, and some 11 million of these chains were shared by at least two donors. To remove PCR and sequencing errors, raw reads were error-corrected and collapsed into unique sequences using a nearest-neighbor algorithm that merged closely related sequences. Alignment of CDR3 sequences to IMGT reference sequences was used to assign V, D and J gene segments. For a sequence to be retained, a match of at least six nucleotides was required to both a V gene segment and a J gene segment. Rearrangements were called productive when the CDR3 lacked stop codons and stayed in frame with V and J; all others were non-productive. CDR3 was defined by IMGT convention, running from the second conserved V-encoded cysteine to the conserved J-encoded phenylalanine. The earlier analysis of more than 450 of the donors excluded sequences that lacked an unambiguous match to a single V gene segment. An earlier analysis of a few hundred of the donors called V segments functional above 56.7% productive rearrangements and segregating when the between-donor standard deviation exceeded 5%. To diagnose cytomegalovirus status from the catalog of TCR beta chain sequences, a statistical classification framework was built. V and J gene assignment, in a later analysis, came from comparing TCR nucleotide sequences with IMGT/GENE-DB human TR gene sequences. In a later analysis, CDR3 sequences and most-parsimonious VDJ recombination scenarios were assigned using the TCRdist pipeline. A later analysis defined each TCR beta chain by its CDR3 amino acid sequence plus V-gene family, and excluded reads lacking a unique V-gene family. In a later analysis, around 600 highly shared, low-generation-probability nucleotide sequences were removed to address suspected cross-contamination and a sequencing artifact. In a later analysis, a clonal expansion index for each public chain was calculated from normalized within-repertoire ranks of inferred template counts. In a later analysis, generation probabilities were computed with a VDJ recombination model fitted to out-of-frame rearrangements, and the resulting probabilities were checked against IGoR. Hypergeometric tests were used in a later analysis to score TCR-TCR, TCR-HLA and TCR-CMV co-occurrence, with a repertoire-size bias correction applied to the TCR pairs. False discovery rates were estimated in a later analysis by permuting HLA or CMV assignments 20 times. In a later analysis, co-occurring TCRs were grouped using DBSCAN, with TCRdist sequence similarity added in when clustering inside HLA-allele-positive subsets. Co-occurrence clustering excluded repertoires with fewer than 30,000 or more than 120,000 public chains, plus five with anomalous nucleotide sharing. Imported from immuneACCESS, the table was reduced by TCRdb to in-frame sequences with V and J called. These copies leave out some clones; in studies compared against another copy, an unresolved V gene accounts for under half, and the cause of the remainder is not known. V, J and clone size were drawn from that table, and D and trimming were deduced from the DNA. Within this sample are around 200,000 clones, with roughly 88% of them counted one time only. Clones ranked in the top ten supply more than 0.95% of the sample.

What the study reported, not specific to this receptor: According to a later analysis, TCR association rates differed among HLA loci, with DRB1 alleles showing the most associated TCRs and HLA-C alleles showing the fewest. Because the 87-base-pair reads could not distinguish some IMGT-functional V segments, including TRBV6-2 and TRBV6-3, those segments were excluded. Only TCR beta chains were sequenced in this cohort, and the absence of alpha or paired-chain data limited detectable features. Correlated functional status among segregating V segments might be attributable to linkage disequilibrium, but an unknown experimental factor could not be ruled out. The authors suggested that the approach could potentially be extended to other disease states and immunological phenotypes. Because some donors lacked HLA typing at each locus, the association tests relied only on the typed subset. While some public TCRs were present in many individuals, most TCR sequences turned up only very rarely across donors. A later genetic analysis reported fewer N-insertions in productive TCRs among donors in an Asian-associated ancestry cluster than the approximately 700-donor mean. Specific HLA alleles were associated with 16,951 TCR beta sequences at a false discovery rate of 0.05 in a later analysis. In a later genetic analysis, a missense DCLRE1C variant was associated with V-gene and J-gene trimming of TCR beta chains, and the association was replicated in an independent cohort. A further reported finding was that TCR beta sequences accurately predicted the HLA-A and HLA-B alleles for most subjects in the first cohort. Cytomegalovirus status was reported to be diagnosed by the classifier with high specificity and sensitivity in both the original and validation cohorts. The study listed 170 or so TCR beta chains as associated with cytomegalovirus. In a later analysis, HLA-associated TCR beta chains showed more clonal expansion and lower generation probabilities than non-associated chains that were equally common. In vitro tests confirmed that a few of the cytomegalovirus-associated TCR beta chains recognize cytomegalovirus antigens. A later analysis reported that several top co-occurrence clusters appeared linked to parvovirus B19, influenza, CMV and Epstein-Barr virus. The only immune exposure information available for the cohort was CMV serostatus. A later analysis found that most CMV-associated TCR beta chains appeared HLA-restricted, with HLA associations seemingly driven largely by CMV exposure. Fewer than 20 rarely observed V segments, including chromosome 9 orphons, were excluded from the earlier analysis of a few hundred of the donors because counts were too low. In an earlier analysis of over 550 of the donors, most TCR beta V segments were observed in productive rearrangements about 87% or about 30% of the time, broadly matching IMGT annotations. Roughly uniform sequencing depth across donors was assumed in presence/absence analyses, although this assumption may not hold. Assigning TCR associations to individual alleles was difficult when HLA alleles, especially DR and DQ, strongly co-occurred. A group of highly shared sequence variants was considered likely to be a technical artifact of the sequencing pipeline.

The sequenced sample consisted of PBMCs. This sequence was found in a girl between 2 and 10 years old in good health and CMV-seropositive. The rearrangement joined TRBV28 to TRBJ1-1, and possibly TRBD1, on 6 matching bases. The DNA sequence is given as TGTGCCAGCACTGGACAGAAGAACACTGAAGCTTTCTTT. This sequence encodes CASTGQKNTEAFF.